A single sample is the source of the 11 T cell receptor beta chains below, sequenced in a study of cytotoxic CD8 clonotypes in ibrutinib-treated CLL. Clones were sequenced by immunoSEQ multiplex PCR, and TCRdb holds only the in-frame ones, with some missing. The profile covers 60,000 to 75,000 clones, with 90% appearing a single time and roughly 3% taken by the ten largest. Sequences were derived from PBMCs, sampled after 12 months of ibrutinib treatment. Every receptor here comes from a human donor with chronic lymphocytic leukemia.

The chain uses TRBV5-4 and TRBJ1-2; possibly TRBD1 for D (6 bases). This CDR3 has 13 residues. Deletions cut 4 bases from V and 3 bases from J, with 10 bases between. Germline V gene sequence: CDR1 SGHNT, CDR2 YYREEE (reference sequence). The CDR3 protein is CASSPDRYYGYTF. For the CDR3, the DNA is TGTGCCAGCAGCCCTGACAGGTACTATGGCTACACCTTC.

The J gene is TRBJ2-5, the V gene TRBV30; D might be TRBD2 (6 bases). Matching the DNA end better, TRBJ2-7 makes the J call doubtful. The CDR3 contains 15 residues. Germline V CDR1 and CDR2: GTSNPN, SVGIG (reference sequence). CDR3 nucleotides: TGTGCCTGGAGTGTATTTACTAGCAGTACCTACGAGCAGTACTTC. Protein sequence: CAWSVFTSSTYEQYF.

This chain uses TRBV5-8 with TRBJ2-5; the D call may be TRBD1 or TRBD2 (5 bases each). This CDR3 is 16 amino acids long. CDR1 and CDR2 from the germline V gene are SGHTS and YDEGEE. The germline V and J ends were trimmed by 4 bases and 2 bases, with 18 bases remaining between them. CDR3 residues: CASSGGHGEPQETQYF. The CDR3, as DNA: TGTGCCAGCAGCGGGGGTCATGGGGAGCCACAAGAGACCCAGTACTTC.

This clone was seen once. The chain uses TRBV11-3 and TRBJ2-7; 8 bases map to TRBD1. The germline V gene has CDR1 SGHNT and CDR2 YENEEA. The CDR3 covers 14 residues. J lost 5 bases, V lost 3 bases, and 6 bases had no gene match. Here the CDR3 DNA reads TGTGCCAGCAGCTTGGGGACAGGTTTCGACGAGCAGTACTTC. Amino acid sequence: CASSLGTGFDEQYF.

V is TRBV5-1 and J is TRBJ1-2; perhaps TRBD1 as D (5 bases). CDR1 is SGHRS and CDR2 is YFSETQ in the germline V gene. The CDR3 loop spans 15 amino acids. V was trimmed by 6 bases and J by 8 bases, leaving 23 bases between them. The CDR3 sequence is CASTGGPSSLYGYTF. The CDR3 DNA is TGCGCCAGCACGGGGGGTCCCTCGTCCCTCTACGGCTACACCTTC. The full variable domain, in which reference TRBV5-1 and TRBJ1-2 provide the parts outside the CDR3, is KAGVTQTPRYLIKTRGQQVTLSCSPISGHRSVSWYQQTPGQGLQFLFEYFSETQRNKGNFPGRFSGRQFSNSRSEMNVSTLELGDSALYLCASTGGPSSLYGYTFGSGTRLTVV.

V and J are TRBV19 and TRBJ2-4; D gene unclear. V lost 3 bases, J lost 5 bases, and 14 bases lay in between. Per germline, CDR1 LNHDA and CDR2 SQIVND (reference sequence). This CDR3 has 15 amino acids. CDR3 residues: CASSIGVGRENIQYF. For the CDR3, the DNA is TGTGCCAGTAGTATTGGTGTGGGAAGGGAAAACATTCAGTACTTC.

CDR3 sequence (DNA): TGCGCCAGCAGCGCGGGACAGGGGTGGAACTATGGCTACACCTTC. Protein: CASSAGQGWNYGYTF. The chain combines TRBV5-1 with TRBJ1-2, with 10 nucleotides matching TRBD1. The germline V gene has CDR1 SGHRS and CDR2 YFSETQ. J lost 2 bases, V lost 4 bases, and 5 bases had no gene match. This CDR3 has 15 residues.

The V and J genes are TRBV11-3 and TRBJ2-7, with no clear D. The CDR3 runs 15 residues. V was trimmed by 5 bases and J by 0 bases, leaving 14 bases between them. From germline, CDR1 is SGHNT and CDR2 YENEEA. The chain's CDR3 is CASSPRTRNSYEQYF. Here the CDR3 DNA reads TGTGCCAGCAGCCCCCGTACAAGAAACTCCTACGAGCAGTACTTC.

This rearrangement joins TRBV18 to TRBJ2-3; the match to TRBD1 covers 7 bases. This CDR3 spans 13 amino acids. Germline V gene sequence: CDR1 KGHSH, CDR2 LQKENI. The V and J ends lost 3 bases and 6 bases, in that order; junction bases with no gene match: 3. The CDR3 protein is CASSPGQEDTQYF. Written as DNA, the CDR3 is TGTGCCAGCTCACCCGGACAGGAGGATACGCAGTATTTT.

V is TRBV18 and J is TRBJ1-1; tentatively, D is TRBD1 (6 bases). CDR1 and CDR2 from the germline V gene are KGHSH and LQKENI. Trimming took 4 bases from V and 0 from J, leaving 9 bases between them. CDR3 size: 14 residues. Here the CDR3 reads CASSLGQMNTEAFF. The CDR3 DNA reads TGTGCCAGCTCACTCGGACAGATGAACACTGAAGCTTTCTTT.

The chain couples TRBV11-3 to TRBJ2-7; 9 nucleotides align to TRBD1. V shed 5 bases, J shed 2 bases, and the junction held 7 bases outside the gene matches. The CDR3 consists of 15 residues. The germline gives CDR1 SGHNT, CDR2 YENEEA. CDR3 DNA sequence: TGTGCCAGCAGCCAGGGACAGGGATATCCCTACGAGCAGTACTTC. Its protein product is CASSQGQGYPYEQYF.